Below, 21 T cell receptor beta chains from the same sample are listed, as sequenced in a study of a mutant IDH1 vaccine in newly diagnosed glioma. Time point: week 35, safety follow-up. Topical imiquimod accompanied each vaccine dose, which consisted of 300 ug of mutant IDH1 20-mer peptide. No antigens are known for them. TCRdb's table, derived via immunoSEQ multiplex PCR, lists solely in-frame clones and lacks some. The data contain roughly 32,000 clones, 60% to 85% of them singletons. The sequencing here drew on PBMCs, taken from a glioma patient whose treatment included an IDH1 peptide vaccine. The origin of the receptors is a woman in her twenties or thirties with glioma. Some clones in this sample may be carry-over from other donors' samples.

On this clone itself: This specimen includes other DNA sequences encoding the same CDR3. The chain employs TRBV19 and TRBJ1-2, with 10 bases lining up with TRBD1. CDR3 size: 15 residues. Germline trimming cut 5 bases from V and 2 bases from J; bases unmatched to any gene: 5. Per germline, CDR1 LNHDA and CDR2 SQIVND (reference sequence). This CDR3 reads CASSPQDRGNYGYTF. CDR3 nucleotide sequence: TGTGCCAGTAGTCCCCAGGACAGGGGGAACTATGGCTACACCTTC.

V and J are TRBV5-4 and TRBJ1-2, with a tentative D call TRBD1 (6 bases). Germline lookup yields CDR1 SGHNT and CDR2 YYREEE (reference sequence). The CDR3 loop spans 15 amino acids. The V end was cut by 4 bases, the J end by 6 bases, with 19 bases between. The CDR3 bases are TGTGCCAGCAGCCCGGTTGAGGGGGGCAGAGATGGCTACACCTTC. As protein: CASSPVEGGRDGYTF.

This sequence joins TRBV9 and TRBJ2-3, with D perhaps matching TRBD2 (5 bases). The CDR3 is 12 residues long. The germline CDR1 and CDR2 sequences are SGDLS and YYNGEE. Trimming left V 4 bases short and J 11 bases short, with 14 bases between. The CDR3 DNA reads TGTGCCAGCAGCTCTCTCGGGGTGGGGCAGTATTTT. Translation gives CASSSLGVGQYF.

The chain has TRBV30 and TRBJ1-4; TRBD1 is a possible D gene (5 bases). The germline gives CDR1 GTSNPN, CDR2 SVGIG (reference sequence). CDR3 length: 17 residues. Between the trimmed V and J ends, which lost 1 base and 0 bases, there was a span of 15 bases. The CDR3, as DNA: TGTGCCTGGAGTGGGGGACCAAAGGGGTCAACTAATGAAAAACTGTTTTTT. Translating it yields CAWSGGPKGSTNEKLFF.

This clone is a singleton in its sample. This chain connects TRBV9 to TRBJ2-7; D is unclear. The CDR3 totals 14 residues. Germline-derived CDR1 and CDR2 are SGDLS and YYNGEE. V lost 0 bases, J lost 0 bases, and 7 bases lay in between. CDR3 sequence (DNA): TGTGCCAGCAGCGTAGGGCTAGACTCCTACGAGCAGTACTTC. Translating gives CASSVGLDSYEQYF.

The chain has TRBV7-9 and TRBJ1-3; 12 bases match TRBD1. Germline values: CDR1 SEHNR, CDR2 FQNEAQ (reference sequence). The CDR3 has 18 amino acids. V trimming: 1 base; J trimming: 0 bases; junction bases outside the gene matches: 4. CDR3 sequence reads: CASSLGGTGGVSGNTIYF. The DNA for the CDR3 is TGTGCCAGCAGCTTAGGGGGGACAGGGGGCGTCTCTGGAAACACCATATATTTT. Drawing the rest from reference TRBV7-9 and TRBJ1-3, the complete variable domain is DTGVSQNPRHKITKRGQNVTFRCDPISEHNRLYWYRQTLGQGPEFLTYFQNEAQLEKSRLLSDRFSAERPKGSFSTLEIQRTEQGDSAMYLCASSLGGTGGVSGNTIYFGEGSWLTVV.

The gene calls are TRBV14 and TRBJ2-2; D gene uncertain. Germline loops: CDR1 SGHDN, CDR2 FVKESK. CDR3 length: 19 residues. V was trimmed by 0 bases and J by 5 bases, leaving 22 bases between them. The CDR3 here is CASSQDSVRTRSRTGELFF. DNA for the CDR3: TGTGCCAGCAGCCAAGATTCGGTTCGGACCCGATCGAGGACCGGGGAGCTGTTTTTT.

The CDR3 here is CASSRFSGRAQGEQYF. CDR3 nucleotide sequence: TGTGCCAGCTCTCGCTTTAGCGGGAGGGCCCAGGGCGAGCAGTACTTC. The rearrangement joins TRBV27 to TRBJ2-7; 11 bases agree with TRBD2. V dropped 8 bases and J dropped 6; count of bases not matched to a gene: 15. Per the germline V gene, CDR1 is MNHEY and CDR2 is SMNVEV (reference sequence). CDR3 size: 16 residues.

The V and J genes are TRBV4-1 and TRBJ1-5, with D hard to call. The V end was cut by 3 bases, the J end by 2 bases, with 14 bases between. Germline assignment: CDR1 MGHRA and CDR2 YSYEKL. The CDR3 consists of 16 residues. The CDR3 loop is CASSQADLRGNQPQHF. The DNA of the CDR3 is TGCGCCAGCAGCCAGGCAGACCTTAGGGGCAATCAGCCCCAGCATTTT.

This clone was recorded only once. The chain carries TRBV12-5 and TRBJ2-2, with no clear D. Trimming took off 0 bases at V and 7 bases at J, with 6 bases between the two ends. Germline-derived CDR1 and CDR2 are LGHNT and FRNRAP. This CDR3 has 13 residues. The CDR3 nucleotides read TGTGCTAGTGGTTTGGTAATGAACGGGGAGCTGTTTTTT. Its translation is CASGLVMNGELFF. The full variable domain, in which reference TRBV12-5 and TRBJ2-2 provide the parts outside the CDR3, is DARVTQTPRHKVTEMGQEVTMRCQPILGHNTVFWYRQTMMQGLELLAYFRNRAPLDDSGMPKDRFSAEMPDATLATLKIQPSEPRDSAVYFCASGLVMNGELFFGEGSRLTVL.

The chain combines TRBV7-8 with TRBJ1-2, with 8 bases matching TRBD1. The germline V gene encodes CDR1 SGHVS and CDR2 FQNEAQ. The CDR3 extends over 14 amino acids. V gave up 7 bases and J gave up 5 bases; unmatched junction bases: 9. CDR3 sequence (DNA): TGTGCCAGCACCTCCGTAGGACAGGGATATGGCTACACCTTC. Translation gives CASTSVGQGYGYTF.

The gene calls are TRBV4-1 and TRBJ1-1; TRBD1 agrees at 10 bases. Germline CDR1 MGHRA, CDR2 YSYEKL. The CDR3 length is 16 residues. V was pared by 4 bases and J by 4 bases, with 9 bases of the junction left unmatched. CDR3 DNA: TGCGCCAGCAGCCTGTCGGGACAGGGGTTTGGCACTGAAGCTTTCTTT. It yields the protein CASSLSGQGFGTEAFF.

The chain combines TRBV6-1 with TRBJ2-1; possible D gene TRBD2, 5 bases. The CDR3 sequence is 15 residues long. CDR1 and CDR2 (germline): MNHNS, SASEGT. The germline V and J ends were trimmed by 3 bases and 7 bases, with 16 bases remaining between them. In nucleotides, the CDR3 is TGTGCCAGCAGTGACTCCTACCCGAGAGGGAATGAGCAGTTCTTC. Amino acid sequence: CASSDSYPRGNEQFF.

The CDR3 DNA is TGTGCCAGTAAGAACGGCGGGCCGGGCAATGAGCAGTTCTTC. It specifies CASKNGGPGNEQFF. This chain connects TRBV19 to TRBJ2-1; tentatively, D is TRBD2 (5 bases). CDR3 length equals 14 residues. The germline V gene encodes CDR1 LNHDA and CDR2 SQIVND (reference sequence). V was cut by 7 bases and J by 6 bases, with 16 bases left in between.

The chain employs TRBV7-9 and TRBJ2-1, with 7 nucleotides matching TRBD1. This CDR3 has 12 amino acids. V was pared by 6 bases and J by 9 bases, with 5 bases of the junction left unmatched. Germline values: CDR1 SEHNR, CDR2 FQNEAQ (reference sequence). The CDR3 is CASRWTGPEQFF. The CDR3 bases are TGTGCCAGCAGATGGACAGGACCTGAGCAGTTCTTC.

The rearrangement uses TRBV15 and TRBJ1-1; D is unclear. This CDR3 has 13 residues. V lost 0 bases and J lost 0, with 2 bases in between. Germline-derived CDR1 and CDR2 are LNHNV and YYDKDF (reference sequence). The CDR3 sequence is CATSREMNTEAFF. CDR3 bases: TGTGCCACCAGCAGAGAAATGAACACTGAAGCTTTCTTT.

V usage is TRBV27 and J usage is TRBJ2-3, with 9 bases lining up with TRBD2. This CDR3 contains 14 residues. Germline V gene sequence: CDR1 MNHEY, CDR2 SMNVEV (reference sequence). After removal of 4 bases from V and 3 bases from J, the junction contained 2 bases not matched to a gene. The CDR3 DNA is TGTGCCAGCAGTTCAGCGGGAGGAACAGATACGCAGTATTTT. Amino acids: CASSSAGGTDTQYF.

The chain is built from TRBV5-6 and TRBJ1-2; D is uncertain. V was shortened by 2 bases and J by 0 bases, with 11 bases between the two germline ends. From germline, CDR1 is SGHDT and CDR2 YYEEEE. The CDR3 totals 15 residues. CDR3: CASSFSGRTNYGYTF. The CDR3 DNA sequence: TGTGCCAGCAGCTTTTCCGGTCGGACTAACTATGGCTACACCTTC.

V is TRBV27 and J is TRBJ2-2, with TRBD1 identical over 7 bases. The CDR3 loop spans 14 amino acids. Per germline, CDR1 MNHEY and CDR2 SMNVEV (reference sequence). With V trimmed by 3 bases and J by 4 bases, 2 bases remained unmatched. CDR3 DNA: TGTGCCAGCAGTTTTTCAGGGGGCACCGGGGAGCTGTTTTTT. Residues: CASSFSGGTGELFF.

The V gene is TRBV7-9, the J gene TRBJ2-7; D is ambiguous. The CDR3 loop spans 13 amino acids. CDR1 is SEHNR, CDR2 FQNEAQ, per germline (reference sequence). V was trimmed by 4 bases and J by 11 bases, leaving 18 bases between them. The CDR3 nucleotides read TGTGCCAGCAGCTCCGAGCCAACCTATGAAGAGTACTTC. It encodes CASSSEPTYEEYF.

This chain joins TRBV19 and TRBJ2-5, with TRBD1 matching 9 bases. CDR1 and CDR2 from the germline V gene are LNHDA and SQIVND (reference sequence). Germline trimming cut 9 bases from V and 4 bases from J; bases unmatched to any gene: 0. This CDR3 region has 11 residues. CDR3: CARQGAETQYF. The DNA for the CDR3 is TGTGCCAGACAGGGGGCAGAGACCCAGTACTTC.